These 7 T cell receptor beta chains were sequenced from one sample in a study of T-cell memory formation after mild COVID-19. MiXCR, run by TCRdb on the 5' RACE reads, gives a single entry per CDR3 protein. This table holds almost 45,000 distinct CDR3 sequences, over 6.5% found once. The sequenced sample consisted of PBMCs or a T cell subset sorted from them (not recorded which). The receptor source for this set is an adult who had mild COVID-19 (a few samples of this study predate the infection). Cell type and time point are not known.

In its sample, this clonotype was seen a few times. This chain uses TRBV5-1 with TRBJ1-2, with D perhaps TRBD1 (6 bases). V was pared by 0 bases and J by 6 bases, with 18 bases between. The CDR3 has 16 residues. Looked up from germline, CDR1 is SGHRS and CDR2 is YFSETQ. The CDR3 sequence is CASSLASRTVFNGYTF. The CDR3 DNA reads TGCGCCAGCAGCTTGGCCTCGCGGACAGTCTTTAATGGCTACACCTTC. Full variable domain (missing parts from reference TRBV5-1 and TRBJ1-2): KAGVTQTPRYLIKTRGQQVTLSCSPISGHRSVSWYQQTPGQGLQFLFEYFSETQRNKGNFPGRFSGRQFSNSRSEMNVSTLELGDSALYLCASSLASRTVFNGYTFGSGTRLTVV.

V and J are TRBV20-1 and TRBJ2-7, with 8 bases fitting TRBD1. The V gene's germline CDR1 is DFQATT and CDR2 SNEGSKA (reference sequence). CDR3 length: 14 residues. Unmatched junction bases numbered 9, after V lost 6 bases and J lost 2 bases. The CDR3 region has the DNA TGCAGTGCCCACCCGGACAGGGCCCCCTACGAGCAGTACTTC. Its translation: CSAHPDRAPYEQYF.

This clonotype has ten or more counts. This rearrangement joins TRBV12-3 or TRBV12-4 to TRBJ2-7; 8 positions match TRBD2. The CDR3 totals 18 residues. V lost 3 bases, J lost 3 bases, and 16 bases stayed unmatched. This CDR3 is CASSLGTSYVSFGYEQYF. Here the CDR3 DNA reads TGTGCCAGCAGTTTGGGGACTAGTTACGTATCTTTCGGCTACGAGCAGTACTTC.

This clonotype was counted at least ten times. As DNA, the CDR3 is TGTGCCACCAGCACCGCCGGGGGGGTAAAACTGTTTTTT. It yields the protein CATSTAGGVKLFF. V is TRBV15 and J is TRBJ1-4; perhaps TRBD1 as D (5 bases). Germline V lookup: CDR1 LNHNV, CDR2 YYDKDF (reference sequence). Trimming cost V 4 bases and J 10 bases, with 13 bases left between them. This CDR3 is 13 amino acids long.

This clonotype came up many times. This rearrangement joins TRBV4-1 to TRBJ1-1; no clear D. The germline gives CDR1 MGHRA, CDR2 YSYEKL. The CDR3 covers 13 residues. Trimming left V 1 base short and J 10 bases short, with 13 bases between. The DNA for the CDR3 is TGCGCCAGCAGCCAAGCCCGTTTTGGTGGAGCTTTCTTT. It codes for CASSQARFGGAFF.

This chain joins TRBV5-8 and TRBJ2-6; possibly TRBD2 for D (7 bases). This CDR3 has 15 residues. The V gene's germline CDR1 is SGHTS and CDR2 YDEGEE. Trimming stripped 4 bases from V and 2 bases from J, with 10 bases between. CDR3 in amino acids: CASSRGGAGANVLTF. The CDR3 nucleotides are TGTGCCAGCAGCCGAGGGGGGGCTGGGGCCAACGTCCTGACTTTC.

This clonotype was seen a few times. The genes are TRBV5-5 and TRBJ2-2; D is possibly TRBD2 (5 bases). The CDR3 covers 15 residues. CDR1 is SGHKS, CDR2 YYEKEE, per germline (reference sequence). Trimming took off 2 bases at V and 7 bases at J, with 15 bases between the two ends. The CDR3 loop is CASSLTHSRGGELFF. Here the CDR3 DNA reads TGTGCCAGCAGCTTAACTCACTCCCGGGGCGGGGAGCTGTTTTTT.